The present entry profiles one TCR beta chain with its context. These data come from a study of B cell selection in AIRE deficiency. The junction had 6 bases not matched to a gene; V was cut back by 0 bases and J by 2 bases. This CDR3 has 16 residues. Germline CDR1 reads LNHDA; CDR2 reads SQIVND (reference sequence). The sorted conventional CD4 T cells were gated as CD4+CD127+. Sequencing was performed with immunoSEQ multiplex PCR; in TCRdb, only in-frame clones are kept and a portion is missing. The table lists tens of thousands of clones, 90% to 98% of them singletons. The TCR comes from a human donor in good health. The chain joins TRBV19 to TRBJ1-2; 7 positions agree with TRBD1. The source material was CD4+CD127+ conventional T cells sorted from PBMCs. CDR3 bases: TGTGCCAGTAGTATAGAGGAGAGGGGGCACAACTATGGCTACACCTTC. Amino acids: CASSIEERGHNYGYTF.